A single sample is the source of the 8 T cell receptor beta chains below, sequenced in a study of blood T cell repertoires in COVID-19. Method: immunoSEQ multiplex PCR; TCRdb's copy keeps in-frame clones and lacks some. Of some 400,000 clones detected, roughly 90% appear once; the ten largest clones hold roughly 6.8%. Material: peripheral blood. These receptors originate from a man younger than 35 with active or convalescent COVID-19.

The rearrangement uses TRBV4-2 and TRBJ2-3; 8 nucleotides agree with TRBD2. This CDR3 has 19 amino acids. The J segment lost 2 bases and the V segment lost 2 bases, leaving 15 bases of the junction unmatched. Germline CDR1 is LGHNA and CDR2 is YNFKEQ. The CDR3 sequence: CASSQRAVALAVVTDTQYF. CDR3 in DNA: TGTGCCAGCAGCCAAAGGGCGGTAGCACTAGCGGTAGTCACAGATACGCAGTATTTT.

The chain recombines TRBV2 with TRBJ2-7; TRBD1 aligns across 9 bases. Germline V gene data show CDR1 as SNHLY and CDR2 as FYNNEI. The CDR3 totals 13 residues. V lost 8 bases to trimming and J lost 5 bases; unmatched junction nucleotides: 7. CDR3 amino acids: CASCGTGFDEQYF. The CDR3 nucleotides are TGTGCCAGCTGTGGGACAGGGTTTGACGAGCAGTACTTC.

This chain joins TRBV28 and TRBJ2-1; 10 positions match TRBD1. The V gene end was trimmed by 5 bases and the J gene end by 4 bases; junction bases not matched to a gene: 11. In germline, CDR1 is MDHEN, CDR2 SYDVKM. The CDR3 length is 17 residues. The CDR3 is CASSPYTGTGVYNEQFF. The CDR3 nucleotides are TGTGCCAGCAGTCCCTATACCGGGACAGGGGTTTACAATGAGCAGTTCTTC.

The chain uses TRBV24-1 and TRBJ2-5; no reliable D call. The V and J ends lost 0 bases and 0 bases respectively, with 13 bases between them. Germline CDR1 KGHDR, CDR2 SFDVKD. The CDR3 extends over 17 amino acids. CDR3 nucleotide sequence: TGTGCCACCAGTGATTTGCCCGGCAGAGACAACCAAGAGACCCAGTACTTC. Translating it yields CATSDLPGRDNQETQYF.

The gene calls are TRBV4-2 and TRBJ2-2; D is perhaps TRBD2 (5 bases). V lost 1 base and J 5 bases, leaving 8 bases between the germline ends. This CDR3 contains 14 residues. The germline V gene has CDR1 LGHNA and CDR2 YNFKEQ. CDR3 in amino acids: CASSQVEGTGELFF. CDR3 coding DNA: TGTGCCAGCAGCCAAGTAGAGGGTACCGGGGAGCTGTTTTTT.

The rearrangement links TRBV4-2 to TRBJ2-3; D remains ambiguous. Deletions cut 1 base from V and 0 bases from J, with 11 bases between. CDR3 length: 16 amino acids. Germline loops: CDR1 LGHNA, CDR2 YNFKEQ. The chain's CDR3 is CASSQVRKTSTDTQYF. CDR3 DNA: TGTGCCAGCAGCCAAGTTCGTAAGACTAGCACAGATACGCAGTATTTT.

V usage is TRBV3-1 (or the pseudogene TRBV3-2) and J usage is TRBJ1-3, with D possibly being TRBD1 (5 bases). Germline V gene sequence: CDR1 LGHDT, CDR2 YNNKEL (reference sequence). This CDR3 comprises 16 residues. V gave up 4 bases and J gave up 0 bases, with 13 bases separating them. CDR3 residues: CASSPTQVRSGNTIYF. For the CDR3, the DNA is TGTGCCAGCAGCCCAACACAGGTCCGCTCTGGAAACACCATATATTTT.

The CDR3 DNA is TGCGCCAGCAGCCACTTCTTGCAGGCAACTAATGAAAAACTGTTTTTT. Residues: CASSHFLQATNEKLFF. The rearrangement uses TRBV4-3 and TRBJ1-4; no reliable D call. The CDR3 consists of 16 residues. In germline, CDR1 is LGHNA, CDR2 YSLEER. Deletions cut 3 bases from V and 0 bases from J, with 11 bases between.